These 19 T cell receptor beta chains were sequenced from one sample in a study of T cells after yellow fever vaccination. Via MiXCR, TCRdb re-called the 5' RACE reads, giving one row per CDR3 protein. Of hundreds of thousands of distinct CDR3 sequences listed, about 12% are singletons. Sequencing was performed on PBMCs, taken on the day of the yellow fever booster vaccination. The receptors derive from a man younger than 40 who received the YFV17D yellow fever vaccine.

This chain links TRBV7-9 with TRBJ2-5; no firm D call. The CDR3 contains 15 residues. The V gene lost 0 bases and the J gene lost 1 base, with 9 bases spanning the gap. Per germline, CDR1 SEHNR and CDR2 FQNEAQ (reference sequence). The DNA for the CDR3 is TGTGCCAGCAGCTTAGCGCTCGACCTCCAAGAGACCCAGTACTTC. This sequence encodes CASSLALDLQETQYF.

The genes are TRBV3-1 and TRBJ1-4; D uncertain. Germline V gene lookup returns CDR1 LGHDT and CDR2 YNNKEL (reference sequence). The CDR3 totals 15 residues. V lost 5 bases to trimming and J lost 6 bases, with 16 bases between them. This CDR3 is CASSTTSSFYEKLFF. The CDR3 bases are TGTGCCAGCAGCACGACGTCCTCATTTTATGAAAAACTGTTTTTT.

Ten or more counts support this clonotype. The chain carries TRBV7-2 and TRBJ2-5; D perhaps matches TRBD2 (6 bases). Germline V gene lookup returns CDR1 SGHTA and CDR2 FQGNSA. The CDR3 consists of 15 residues. V lost 4 bases and J 5 bases, leaving 17 bases between the germline ends. CDR3 coding DNA: TGTGCCAGCAGCTGGCGTAGCGGCGGAGACGAGACCCAGTACTTC. The encoded protein is CASSWRSGGDETQYF.

The V and J genes are TRBV5-1 and TRBJ2-1; 12 bases fit TRBD2. With 3 bases clipped from V and 0 bases from J, the junction kept 13 bases outside the gene matches. The CDR3 has 20 amino acids. Germline lookup yields CDR1 SGHRS and CDR2 YFSETQ. The DNA for the CDR3 is TGCGCCAGCAGCTACTCGGAGGCTACTAGCGGGAGGAGCTCCTACAATGAGCAGTTCTTC. This encodes CASSYSEATSGRSSYNEQFF.

This clonotype was seen more than once but under ten times. The CDR3 coding sequence is TGCGCCAGCAGCTTGGTGGGCGACGCGGCCAATGAGCAGTTCTTC. Translated, it gives CASSLVGDAANEQFF. J is TRBJ2-1 and V is TRBV5-1, with unresolved D. The CDR3 contains 15 residues. V was trimmed by 0 bases and J by 6 bases, leaving 13 bases between them. In germline, CDR1 is SGHRS, CDR2 YFSETQ.

A few counts support this clonotype. This chain uses TRBV12-3 or TRBV12-4 with TRBJ2-6, with TRBD1 identical over 7 bases. The junction had 5 bases not matched to a gene; V was cut back by 4 bases and J by 2 bases. The CDR3 spans 16 residues. CDR3 in DNA: TGTGCCAGCAGTTCGGCAGGGGGACCTGGGGCCAACGTCCTGACTTTC. Translated: CASSSAGGPGANVLTF.

The rearrangement links TRBV11-2 to TRBJ1-5; D unclear. Per the germline V gene, CDR1 is SGHAT and CDR2 is FQNNGV. V dropped 1 base and J dropped 5 bases, with 12 bases sitting between them. The CDR3 runs 15 residues. CDR3 DNA sequence: TGTGCCAGCAGCTTAGTGGCCGGGTATCATCAGCCCCAGCATTTT. Protein sequence: CASSLVAGYHQPQHF.

There are a few counts of this clonotype. The chain joins TRBV6-2 or TRBV6-3 to TRBJ2-7; 11 bases are a match to TRBD1. J gave up 3 bases and V 10 bases, and 5 bases lay outside the gene matches. CDR3 length: 13 amino acids. The V gene's germline CDR1 is MNHEY and CDR2 SVGEGT. The CDR3 region has the DNA TGTGCCACCTGGGACAGGGGGTTCTACGAGCAGTACTTC. Protein sequence: CATWDRGFYEQYF.

This clonotype turned up a few times. The chain employs TRBV15 and TRBJ2-7; possibly TRBD2 for D (5 bases). The CDR3 spans 16 residues. V lost 1 base, J lost 4 bases, and 17 bases lay in between. Germline V gene sequence: CDR1 LNHNV, CDR2 YYDKDF (reference sequence). The DNA of the CDR3 is TGTGCCACCAGCAGAGGCGGAGGCGGACGGGTTTACGAGCAGTACTTC. Its translation is CATSRGGGGRVYEQYF.

Written as DNA, the CDR3 is TGTGCCAGCAGCGTAGGGGGCAGGGGGGTCTCCACAGATACGCAGTATTTT. This translates into CASSVGGRGVSTDTQYF. The chain links TRBV9 to TRBJ2-3, with D perhaps TRBD1 (7 bases). The CDR3 is 17 amino acids. V dropped 0 bases and J dropped 2 bases, with 16 bases sitting between them. Germline CDR1 is SGDLS and CDR2 is YYNGEE. The full variable domain, rest sourced from reference TRBV9 and TRBJ2-3, is DSGVTQTPKHLITATGQRVTLRCSPRSGDLSVYWYQQSLDQGLQFLIQYYNGEERAKGNILERFSAQQFPDLHSELNLSSLELGDSALYFCASSVGGRGVSTDTQYFGPGTRLTVL.

This clonotype was detected ten times or more. The CDR3 reads CASSQGGDRGSYEQYF. The CDR3 DNA reads as TGTGCCAGCAGCCAAGGGGGGGACAGGGGATCCTACGAGCAGTACTTC. The chain couples TRBV14 to TRBJ2-7; TRBD1 aligns across 10 bases. The CDR3 runs to 16 residues. J gave up 1 base and V 1 base, and 4 bases lay outside the gene matches. Germline V gene lookup returns CDR1 SGHDN and CDR2 FVKESK.

The count of this clonotype is one. This chain links TRBV7-3 with TRBJ2-1; D perhaps matches TRBD2 (7 bases). The V end was cut by 0 bases, the J end by 5 bases, with 17 bases between. This CDR3 spans 17 amino acids. From germline, CDR1 is SGHTA and CDR2 FQGTGA. CDR3 residues: CASSLTGGAAGDNEQFF. As DNA, the CDR3 is TGTGCCAGCAGCTTAACTGGGGGGGCAGCGGGTGACAATGAGCAGTTCTTC.

The table lists this clonotype with a few counts. The chain is built from TRBV18 and TRBJ2-7, with D perhaps matching TRBD1 (6 bases). The CDR3 sequence is 15 residues long. The V end lost 2 bases, the J end lost 0 bases, and 11 bases lay between the germline ends. Germline V gene lookup returns CDR1 KGHSH and CDR2 LQKENI. CDR3 in amino acids: CASSPKGQPSYEQYF. CDR3 coding DNA: TGTGCCAGCTCACCAAAGGGACAACCCTCCTACGAGCAGTACTTC.

The chain combines TRBV5-1 with TRBJ2-1; 9 bases are a match to TRBD2. V was clipped by 0 bases and J by 7 bases; unmatched bases: 8. The CDR3 spans 16 residues. Germline V gene sequence: CDR1 SGHRS, CDR2 YFSETQ. The CDR3 DNA reads as TGCGCCAGCAGCTTGGCTAACGGGACTAGCTTAAATGAGCAGTTCTTC. Residues: CASSLANGTSLNEQFF.

This clonotype was counted at least ten times. CDR3 sequence: CASSVEPGTDTQYF. CDR3 nucleotides: TGTGCCAGCAGCGTAGAGCCAGGGACAGATACGCAGTATTTT. This chain uses TRBV9 with TRBJ2-3, with D tentatively TRBD1 (5 bases). Germline V gene sequence: CDR1 SGDLS, CDR2 YYNGEE. The V end was cut by 0 bases, the J end by 3 bases, with 8 bases between. This CDR3 contains 14 residues.

The CDR3, as DNA: TGCAGCGTTGCGGACGGCTTCCTACGGGGCGAGCAGTACTTC. Its translation: CSVADGFLRGEQYF. The J gene is TRBJ2-7, the V gene TRBV29-1; tentative D call: TRBD2 (5 bases). V lost 4 bases, J lost 6 bases, and 19 bases lay in between. Germline CDR1 SQVTM, CDR2 ANQGSEA. The CDR3 extends over 14 amino acids.

The table lists this clonotype with a few counts. Here the CDR3 DNA reads TGCAGTGCCAAAAAGGTCGGGGGGCAAGAGACCCAGTACTTC. This encodes CSAKKVGGQETQYF. The chain couples TRBV20-1 to TRBJ2-5; TRBD2 agrees at 7 bases. The CDR3 loop spans 14 amino acids. The ends lost 6 bases at V and 2 bases at J; junction bases unmatched: 9. Germline lookup yields CDR1 DFQATT and CDR2 SNEGSKA (reference sequence).

In its sample, this clonotype was seen a few times. Being one base from a much bigger clone, this may be a read error. The genes are TRBV5-5 and TRBJ1-5; TRBD1 matches 10 bases. J lost 5 bases, V lost 3 bases, and 11 bases had no gene match. There are 17 residues in the CDR3. Per germline, CDR1 SGHKS and CDR2 YYEKEE (reference sequence). DNA for the CDR3: TGTGCCAGCAGCTCCCTAATCTTGACAGGGGGCCATCAGCCCCAGCATTTT. It is translated as CASSSLILTGGHQPQHF.

This clonotype was recorded many times. The rearrangement uses TRBV2 and TRBJ2-1, with 10 bases that match TRBD2. CDR1 is SNHLY, CDR2 FYNNEI, per germline. The CDR3 is 15 amino acids. After removal of 2 bases from V and 5 bases from J, the junction contained 3 bases not matched to a gene. Here the CDR3 reads CASSEPSGRDNEQFF. CDR3 bases: TGTGCCAGCAGTGAACCTAGCGGGAGAGACAATGAGCAGTTCTTC. Variable domain in full (rest from reference TRBV2 and TRBJ2-1): EPEVTQTPSHQVTQMGQEVILRCVPISNHLYFYWYRQILGQKVEFLVSFYNNEISEKSEIFDDQFSVERPDGSNFTLKIRSTKLEDSAMYFCASSEPSGRDNEQFFGPGTRLTVL.